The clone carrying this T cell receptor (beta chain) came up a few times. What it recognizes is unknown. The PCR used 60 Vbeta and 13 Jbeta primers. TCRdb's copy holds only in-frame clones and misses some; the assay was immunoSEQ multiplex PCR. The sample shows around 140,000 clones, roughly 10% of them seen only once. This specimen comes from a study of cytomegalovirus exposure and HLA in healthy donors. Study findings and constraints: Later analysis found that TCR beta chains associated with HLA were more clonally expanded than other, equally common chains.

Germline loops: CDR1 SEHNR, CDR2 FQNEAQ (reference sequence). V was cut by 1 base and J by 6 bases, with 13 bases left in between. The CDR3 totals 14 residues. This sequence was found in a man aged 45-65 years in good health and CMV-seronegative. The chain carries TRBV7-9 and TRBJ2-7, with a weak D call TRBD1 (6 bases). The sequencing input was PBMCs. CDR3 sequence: CASSLGQVPFEQYF. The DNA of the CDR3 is TGTGCCAGCAGCTTAGGACAGGTCCCTTTCGAGCAGTACTTC. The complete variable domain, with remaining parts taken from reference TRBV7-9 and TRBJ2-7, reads DTGVSQNPRHKITKRGQNVTFRCDPISEHNRLYWYRQTLGQGPEFLTYFQNEAQLEKSRLLSDRFSAERPKGSFSTLEIQRTEQGDSAMYLCASSLGQVPFEQYFGPGTRLTVT.